These 28 T cell receptor beta chains were all obtained from the same sample, sequenced in a study of blood T cells in healthy people across ages. Through a sample-barcoded 5' primer and a J-beta primer mix, a second PCR was run for roughly 6 to 11 cycles. TCRdb itself ran the 5' RACE reads through MiXCR, one entry per CDR3 protein. This sample has about 900,000 distinct CDR3 sequences; 45% to 50% occur once, and the top ten carry roughly 12%. Sequencing was performed on blood. These receptors were taken from a man aged 25 to 45 in good health.

The rearrangement joins TRBV5-1 to TRBJ2-5; tentatively, D is TRBD1 (5 bases). Trimming removed 7 bases at V and 2 bases at J, with 18 bases between. CDR3 length: 15 residues. Germline loops: CDR1 SGHRS, CDR2 YFSETQ. The CDR3 region has the DNA TGCGCCAGCCGAGATGGGGCAGGTCGGCAAGAGACCCAGTACTTC. This sequence encodes CASRDGAGRQETQYF.

This sequence joins TRBV12-3 or TRBV12-4 and TRBJ2-2; 8 nucleotides agree with TRBD2. Trimming at V came to 6 bases and at J to 7 bases, leaving 7 bases not matched to a gene. This CDR3 spans 14 amino acids. This chain's CDR3 is CASSPTGGGGELFF. The CDR3 DNA sequence: TGTGCCAGCAGCCCGACGGGGGGGGGCGGGGAGCTGTTTTTT.

This rearrangement joins TRBV25-1 to TRBJ2-1; D tentatively reads TRBD1 or TRBD2 (5 bases each). The CDR3 loop spans 15 amino acids. Trimming left V 9 bases short and J 6 bases short, with 21 bases between. Germline V gives CDR1 MGHDK, CDR2 SYGVNS. The CDR3 reads CASNSNRLGSNEQFF. The CDR3 DNA sequence: TGTGCCAGTAATTCCAACAGGTTGGGGAGCAATGAGCAGTTCTTC.

This sequence joins TRBV5-1 and TRBJ2-1; TRBD2 matches 11 bases. The assigned J gene may be wrong: the sequence end matches TRBJ2-7 better. The CDR3 loop spans 19 amino acids. Per germline, CDR1 SGHRS and CDR2 YFSETQ. CDR3 sequence reads: CASSLWASGGLGSYNEQYF. CDR3 DNA sequence: TGCGCCAGCAGCCTCTGGGCTAGCGGGGGGCTAGGCTCCTACAATGAGCAGTACTTC.

The gene calls are TRBV11-2 and TRBJ2-4; 14 nucleotides align to TRBD2. Trimming removed 1 base from V and 0 bases from J; junction bases left unmatched: 2. The CDR3 runs to 18 residues. Germline values: CDR1 SGHAT, CDR2 FQNNGV. The CDR3 loop reads CASSLGLAGGPAKNIQYF. The DNA of the CDR3 is TGTGCCAGCAGCTTAGGACTAGCGGGGGGGCCAGCCAAAAACATTCAGTACTTC.

The V and J genes are TRBV4-2 and TRBJ2-3, with TRBD1 matching 8 bases. Looked up from germline, CDR1 is LGHNA and CDR2 is YNFKEQ. The CDR3 has 17 residues. V lost 1 base and J lost 3; bases outside the gene matches: 9. CDR3 protein: CASSQAHGQGGTDTQYF. The CDR3 DNA reads as TGTGCCAGCAGCCAAGCGCATGGACAGGGAGGAACAGATACGCAGTATTTT.

The J gene is TRBJ1-2, the V gene TRBV5-1; D might be TRBD1 (6 bases). Germline V gene sequence: CDR1 SGHRS, CDR2 YFSETQ. V was cut by 4 bases and J by 1 base, with 14 bases left in between. The CDR3 has 15 amino acids. The CDR3 DNA follows: TGCGCCAGCAGCACTACAACCAGGGGTAACTATGGCTACACCTTC. As protein: CASSTTTRGNYGYTF.

The rearrangement links TRBV6-5 to TRBJ2-3, with D unresolved. CDR3 length: 12 residues. Germline V lookup: CDR1 MNHEY, CDR2 SVGAGI. Trimming took off 7 bases at V and 6 bases at J, with 11 bases between the two ends. This CDR3 reads CASTNGADTQYF. The CDR3 DNA reads TGTGCCAGCACCAACGGAGCGGATACGCAGTATTTT.

This clonotype has more than one count but fewer than ten. The chain uses TRBV10-3 and TRBJ2-3; D is perhaps TRBD1 (5 bases). Deletions cut 5 bases from V and 2 bases from J, with 11 bases between. CDR1 is ENHRY and CDR2 is SYGVKD in the germline V gene. The CDR3 is made up of 14 amino acids. This CDR3 is CAISSETVTDTQYF. Here the CDR3 DNA reads TGTGCCATCAGTAGTGAGACAGTCACAGATACGCAGTATTTT.

The chain carries TRBV3-1 and TRBJ2-1; D is undetermined. Trimming left V 3 bases short and J 6 bases short, with 12 bases between. Germline V CDR1 and CDR2: LGHDT, YNNKEL (reference sequence). CDR3 length equals 14 residues. The CDR3 region is CASSHVMGPNEQFF. The CDR3 coding sequence is TGTGCCAGCAGCCACGTCATGGGCCCCAATGAGCAGTTCTTC.

This clonotype was picked up many times. The gene calls are TRBV29-1 and TRBJ2-7, with D possibly matching TRBD1 (5 bases). The CDR3 has 11 amino acids. In germline, CDR1 is SQVTM, CDR2 ANQGSEA. Trimming took off 4 bases at V and 2 bases at J, with 6 bases between the two ends. The chain's CDR3 is CSVGTTYEQYF. For the CDR3, the DNA is TGCAGCGTTGGGACAACCTACGAGCAGTACTTC.

The chain recombines TRBV20-1 with TRBJ2-5; the D call may be TRBD1 or TRBD2 (5 bases each). The CDR3 runs to 15 residues. Germline V lookup: CDR1 DFQATT, CDR2 SNEGSKA (reference sequence). As DNA, the CDR3 is TGCAGCCAGAAAGGCCGGGGCTCCTCCCCCAAGACCCAGTACTTC. Its protein is CSQKGRGSSPKTQYF.

This clonotype was detected only a few times. This chain uses TRBV7-9 with TRBJ2-1, with D unclear. This CDR3 spans 13 amino acids. Germline V gene sequence: CDR1 SEHNR, CDR2 FQNEAQ (reference sequence). V was cut by 5 bases and J by 6 bases, with 11 bases left in between. The CDR3 reads CASSTSTVNEQFF. In nucleotides, the CDR3 is TGTGCCAGCAGCACCTCGACGGTCAATGAGCAGTTCTTC.

This clonotype was detected a few times. The chain uses TRBV10-3 and TRBJ2-5, with TRBD1 matching over 10 bases. The V and J ends lost 3 bases and 4 bases, in that order; junction bases with no gene match: 8. This CDR3 comprises 16 residues. The germline gives CDR1 ENHRY, CDR2 SYGVKD. As DNA, the CDR3 is TGTGCCATCAGTGATCGGGACAGGGGAGGGTCAGAGACCCAGTACTTC. Protein sequence: CAISDRDRGGSETQYF.

This clonotype was observed a handful of times. The rearrangement joins TRBV20-1 to TRBJ2-1; no firm D call. Germline CDR1 is DFQATT and CDR2 is SNEGSKA (reference sequence). V was shortened by 6 bases and J by 10 bases, with 19 bases between the two germline ends. The CDR3 loop spans 13 amino acids. CDR3 sequence reads: CSAPDQSLSEQFF. The CDR3 DNA sequence: TGCAGTGCGCCGGACCAATCGTTGAGCGAGCAGTTCTTC.

This clonotype was seen a single time. This chain uses TRBV7-9 with TRBJ1-2, with no clear D. The ends were cut back, 4 bases at V and 8 bases at J, with 20 bases in the middle. The CDR3 covers 15 residues. Germline CDR1 reads SEHNR; CDR2 reads FQNEAQ (reference sequence). The CDR3, as DNA: TGTGCCAGCAGCTCCCCCGTCTTGAGGTTGAGGGGCTACACCTTC. Its protein product is CASSSPVLRLRGYTF.

This clonotype turned up a few times. This chain uses TRBV12-3 or TRBV12-4 with TRBJ2-5; TRBD1 aligns across 7 bases. The CDR3 loop spans 15 amino acids. After removal of 3 bases from V and 3 bases from J, the junction contained 7 bases not matched to a gene. In nucleotides, the CDR3 is TGTGCCAGCAGTTTGGGAGACAGGGATAAAGAGACCCAGTACTTC. This codes for CASSLGDRDKETQYF.

This clonotype was picked up a small number of times. The chain uses TRBV20-1 and TRBJ2-2; 9 nucleotides agree with TRBD1. The CDR3 contains 15 residues. Trimming took 5 bases from V and 0 from J; bases not matched to a gene: 4. The germline gives CDR1 DFQATT, CDR2 SNEGSKA (reference sequence). CDR3: CSARTGDANTGELFF. The CDR3 DNA reads as TGCAGTGCTCGGACAGGGGACGCGAACACCGGGGAGCTGTTTTTT.

The chain links TRBV9 to TRBJ2-1; D assignment may be TRBD1 or TRBD2 (5 bases each). Germline V CDR1 and CDR2: SGDLS, YYNGEE. This CDR3 is 15 amino acids long. The V gene lost 0 bases and the J gene lost 8 bases, with 15 bases spanning the gap. The CDR3 region has the DNA TGTGCCAGCAGCGTAGCTACTGGGACCACGGATGAGCAGTTCTTC. Amino acids: CASSVATGTTDEQFF.

With respect to this clonotype: Relative to the germline gene, one junction end is altered; a read error may explain this. The chain is built from TRBV12-3 or TRBV12-4 and TRBJ1-6; D gene ambiguous. The CDR3 contains 17 residues. CDR3 nucleotide sequence: TGTGCCTGCAGTTCTCCGGGCCTCAGCTCCTATAATTCACCCCTCCACTTT. It encodes CACSSPGLSSYNSPLHF.

The chain is built from TRBV6-5 and TRBJ2-3; TRBD1 or TRBD2 may be the D gene (5 bases each). The CDR3 has 15 residues. The germline CDR1 and CDR2 sequences are MNHEY and SVGAGI. V lost 4 bases, J lost 4 bases, and 15 bases lay in between. CDR3 bases: TGTGCCAGCAGTTCCCCGGGACCGGGGCCAGATACGCAGTATTTT. This gives the protein CASSSPGPGPDTQYF.

This clonotype was observed once. The J gene is TRBJ2-7, the V gene TRBV12-3 or TRBV12-4; the match to TRBD2 covers 11 bases. The junction had 11 bases not matched to a gene; V was cut back by 5 bases and J by 5 bases. The CDR3 totals 16 residues. The CDR3 DNA follows: TGTGCCAGCAGTCATACTAGCGGGGGCCCTCTCGACGAGCAGTACTTC. It is translated as CASSHTSGGPLDEQYF.

The rearrangement uses TRBV24-1 and TRBJ2-1, with no clear D. The V and J ends lost 0 bases and 9 bases respectively, with 8 bases between them. CDR1 and CDR2 (germline): KGHDR, SFDVKD. This CDR3 comprises 13 residues. The CDR3 sequence is CATSDLPASEQFF. CDR3 nucleotide sequence: TGTGCCACCAGTGATTTGCCGGCGAGTGAGCAGTTCTTC.

This chain links TRBV27 with TRBJ1-6, with a weak D call TRBD1 (6 bases). The CDR3 is 15 amino acids. Per germline, CDR1 MNHEY and CDR2 SMNVEV (reference sequence). The germline V and J ends were trimmed by 2 bases and 6 bases, with 11 bases remaining between them. This CDR3 is CASSLLGASNSPLHF. CDR3 DNA sequence: TGTGCCAGCAGTTTACTGGGGGCTAGTAATTCACCCCTCCACTTT.

V is TRBV5-1 and J is TRBJ2-1; D might be TRBD1 (5 bases). CDR1 and CDR2 (germline): SGHRS, YFSETQ. The CDR3 has 14 residues. V shed 4 bases and J shed 0 bases, with 8 bases lying between them. This CDR3 reads CASSGAPSYNEQFF. The CDR3 DNA reads as TGCGCCAGCAGCGGGGCCCCCTCCTACAATGAGCAGTTCTTC.

The rearrangement links TRBV20-1 to TRBJ2-3, with 9 bases that match TRBD2. The CDR3 is 16 residues long. Germline lookup yields CDR1 DFQATT and CDR2 SNEGSKA (reference sequence). Unmatched junction bases numbered 7, after V lost 3 bases and J lost 0 bases. CDR3 protein: CSASAPSGASTDTQYF. As DNA, the CDR3 is TGCAGTGCTAGTGCTCCTAGCGGGGCTAGCACAGATACGCAGTATTTT.

This clonotype was counted a few times. This chain uses TRBV20-1 with TRBJ1-2, with 9 bases lining up with TRBD1. CDR1 is DFQATT and CDR2 is SNEGSKA in the germline V gene (reference sequence). The CDR3 runs to 16 residues. V shed 7 bases, J shed 3 bases, and the junction held 15 bases outside the gene matches. The DNA for the CDR3 is TGCAGTGTTGGTCGGACAGGGGTTTCTGGGGACTATGGCTACACCTTC. This codes for CSVGRTGVSGDYGYTF.

Only a few counts were recorded for this clonotype. In DNA, the CDR3 is TGTGCCAGCAGAAGACAGGGGAGTTATGAGCAGTTCTTC. The encoded protein is CASRRQGSYEQFF. The chain joins TRBV5-5 to TRBJ2-1; 8 bases match TRBD1. Per germline, CDR1 SGHKS and CDR2 YYEKEE (reference sequence). The length of the CDR3 is 13 residues. The trim removed 5 bases at V and 8 bases at J, leaving 6 bases unmatched.